These 10 T cell receptor beta chains share one sample of origin, sequenced in a study of blood T cell repertoires in COVID-19 (dated by TCRdb to between 2020 and 2021). Libraries came from the immunoSEQ multiplex PCR assay. Held by TCRdb, this immuneACCESS table contains in-frame sequences only and omits some clones. Under half of the omission traces to an unresolved V gene where checked; the cause of the rest is unknown. Across this sample there are under 450,000 clones, with over 75% seen only once. The ten biggest clones cover 1% to 1.5% of the sample. Sequenced input: PBMCs or T cells enriched from blood (not recorded which). These receptor sequences come from a man under 40 who had recovered from COVID-19.

V gene TRBV7-2 combines with J gene TRBJ2-5, with D possibly being TRBD2 (6 bases). The germline V and J ends were trimmed by 1 base and 2 bases, with 11 bases remaining between them. The CDR3 loop spans 15 amino acids. Germline V gives CDR1 SGHTA, CDR2 FQGNSA. The CDR3, as DNA: TGTGCCAGCAGCTTAGTTCCGGGGAGGCAAGAGACCCAGTACTTC. This translates into CASSLVPGRQETQYF.

The CDR3 sequence: CASSLGQGNSGNTIYF. In nucleotides, the CDR3 is TGTGCCAGTAGTCTTGGACAGGGCAACTCTGGAAACACCATATATTTT. The chain links TRBV19 to TRBJ1-3; the match to TRBD1 covers 8 bases. CDR3 length: 16 amino acids. Per the germline V gene, CDR1 is LNHDA and CDR2 is SQIVND (reference sequence). The ends lost 5 bases at V and 0 bases at J; junction bases unmatched: 6.

Comment on this clone: An end of the junction does not agree with germline; a read error may underlie this. This sequence joins TRBV19 and TRBJ1-1; 9 bases map to TRBD1. This CDR3 has 13 amino acids. The germline gives CDR1 LNHDA, CDR2 SQIVND (reference sequence). For the CDR3, the DNA is TGCCTCTGCCGGGACAGGGTTTCCTCTGAAGCTTTCTTT. Residues: CLCRDRVSSEAFF.

CDR3 DNA: TGTGCTAGTGGCACTTGGACAGGGGATGAAAAACTGTTTTTT. Translating gives CASGTWTGDEKLFF. The rearrangement links TRBV12-5 to TRBJ1-4, with 9 bases lining up with TRBD1. After removal of 6 bases from V and 6 bases from J, the junction contained 5 bases not matched to a gene. Germline-derived CDR1 and CDR2 are LGHNT and FRNRAP. This CDR3 spans 14 amino acids.

This clone is a singleton in its sample. The genes are TRBV29-1 and TRBJ2-1; D remains unclear. The CDR3 has 12 amino acids. The V end lost 6 bases, the J end lost 8 bases, and 14 bases lay between the germline ends. Germline CDR1 and CDR2: SQVTM and ANQGSEA. CDR3 nucleotides: TGCAGCGTCGCTAGAGGTGTCTATGAGCAGTTCTTC. The encoded protein is CSVARGVYEQFF.

The chain has TRBV9 and TRBJ2-5, with 7 positions matching TRBD1. The CDR3 has 15 amino acids. J was trimmed by 3 bases and V by 0 bases; bases with no gene match: 5. Germline V gene lookup returns CDR1 SGDLS and CDR2 YYNGEE. As DNA, the CDR3 is TGTGCCAGCAGCGTAGACGGGACAGCGAAAGAGACCCAGTACTTC. Protein: CASSVDGTAKETQYF.

The chain has TRBV9 and TRBJ2-1; 7 bases match TRBD1. The germline V gene encodes CDR1 SGDLS and CDR2 YYNGEE. This CDR3 is 15 amino acids long. Germline trimming cut 4 bases from V and 4 bases from J; bases unmatched to any gene: 8. DNA for the CDR3: TGTGCCAGCAGCCCCACAGGGGCACAATACAATGAGCAGTTCTTC. It specifies CASSPTGAQYNEQFF. Together with reference TRBV9 and TRBJ2-1, the CDR3 gives the full variable domain: DSGVTQTPKHLITATGQRVTLRCSPRSGDLSVYWYQQSLDQGLQFLIQYYNGEERAKGNILERFSAQQFPDLHSELNLSSLELGDSALYFCASSPTGAQYNEQFFGPGTRLTVL.

The sample holds one count of this clone. The rearrangement uses TRBV30 and TRBJ2-2, with 7 nucleotides matching TRBD1. This CDR3 comprises 14 residues. The germline V gene has CDR1 GTSNPN and CDR2 SVGIG (reference sequence). Trimming at V came to 1 base and at J to 4 bases, leaving 3 bases not matched to a gene. CDR3: CAWSGRGLTGELFF. The CDR3 nucleotides are TGTGCCTGGAGTGGTAGGGGGCTCACCGGGGAGCTGTTTTTT.

The chain employs TRBV12-3 or TRBV12-4 and TRBJ2-2; D might be TRBD2 (6 bases). The V end was cut by 4 bases, the J end by 6 bases, with 6 bases between. The CDR3 contains 12 residues. CDR3 DNA sequence: TGTGCCAGCAGTTGGGGGGCCGGGGAGCTGTTTTTT. The encoded protein is CASSWGAGELFF.

This clone was counted once. The chain recombines TRBV5-1 with TRBJ2-1; 9 bases align to TRBD1. V gave up 0 bases and J gave up 9 bases; unmatched junction bases: 10. Germline V gene sequence: CDR1 SGHRS, CDR2 YFSETQ. This CDR3 is built from 16 residues. CDR3 bases: TGCGCCAGCAGCTTGGGGAGACAGGGGGGTCTAGGTGAGCAGTTCTTC. This sequence encodes CASSLGRQGGLGEQFF.